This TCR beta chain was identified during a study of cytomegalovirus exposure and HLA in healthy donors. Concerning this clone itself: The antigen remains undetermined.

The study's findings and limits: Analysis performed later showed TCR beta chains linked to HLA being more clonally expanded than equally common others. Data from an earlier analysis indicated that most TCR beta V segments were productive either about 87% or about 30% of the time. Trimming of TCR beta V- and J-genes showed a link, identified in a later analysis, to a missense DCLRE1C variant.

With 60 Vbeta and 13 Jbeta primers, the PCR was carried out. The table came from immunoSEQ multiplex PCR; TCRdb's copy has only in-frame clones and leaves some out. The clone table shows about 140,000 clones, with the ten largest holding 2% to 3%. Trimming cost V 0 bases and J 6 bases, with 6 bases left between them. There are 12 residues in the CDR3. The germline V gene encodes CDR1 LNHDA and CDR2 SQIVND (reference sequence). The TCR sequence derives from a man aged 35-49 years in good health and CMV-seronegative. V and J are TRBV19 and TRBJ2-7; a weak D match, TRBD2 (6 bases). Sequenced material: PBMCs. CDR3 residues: CASSIEGGEQYF. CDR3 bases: TGTGCCAGTAGTATAGAGGGGGGCGAGCAGTACTTC.